This TCR beta chain was profiled in a study of CD8+ T cells in alopecia areata. CD4+ and CD8+ T cells were sorted from PBMCs. It was cDNA, reverse transcribed from extracted RNA, that served as the sequencing template. Sequencing was performed with immunoSEQ multiplex PCR; in TCRdb, only in-frame clones are kept and a portion is missing. The sample has about 160,000 clones, roughly 50% seen once. Trimming took 2 bases from V and 8 from J, leaving 4 bases between them. The CDR3 covers 11 residues. CDR1 and CDR2 (germline): MGHDK, SYGVNS. Findings and limits, study-wide: Higher clonality and more expanded CD8+ clones appeared in lesional than normal scalp.

About this clone: Its antigen remains unknown.

The receptor was derived from a human donor with alopecia areata. J is TRBJ2-4 and V is TRBV25-1; unclear D gene. Sequencing was carried out using CD4+ T cells sorted from blood. The CDR3 reads CASSERDIQYF. CDR3 bases: TGTGCCAGCAGTGAACGTGACATTCAGTACTTC.